The 18 T cell receptor beta chains presented below share a single source sample, sequenced in a study of cytomegalovirus exposure and HLA in healthy donors. PCR employed 60 Vbeta and 13 Jbeta primers. Profiled with immunoSEQ multiplex PCR; TCRdb holds only in-frame clones, not every one. Here the sample spans 65,000 to 100,000 clones, around 80% being singletons. The specimen sequenced was PBMCs. The receptor source for this set is a man aged 35 to 55 in good health and CMV-seronegative.

The V call is TRBV28, the J call TRBJ2-5; D perhaps matches TRBD1 (7 bases). The J call may be faulty, since TRBJ2-7 better matches the DNA end. There are 13 residues in the CDR3. The V gene's germline CDR1 is MDHEN and CDR2 SYDVKM. The CDR3 DNA sequence: TGTGCCAGCAGTTTTCAGGGGGGCAACGAGCAGTACTTC. It is translated as CASSFQGGNEQYF.

The chain is built from TRBV2 and TRBJ1-1, with TRBD1 as a possible D gene (5 bases). V was clipped by 4 bases and J by 3 bases, with 9 bases between them. Germline loops: CDR1 SNHLY, CDR2 FYNNEI. This CDR3 is 13 amino acids long. The CDR3 loop is CASSVGRDTEAFF. The CDR3 DNA follows: TGTGCCAGCAGTGTAGGCAGGGACACTGAAGCTTTCTTT.

The J gene is TRBJ1-2, the V gene TRBV7-9; 8 bases align to TRBD1. The junction had 8 bases not matched to a gene; V was cut back by 5 bases and J by 6 bases. Germline loops: CDR1 SEHNR, CDR2 FQNEAQ (reference sequence). CDR3 size: 14 residues. The CDR3 here is CASSRGQGGHGYTF. In DNA form, the CDR3 reads TGTGCCAGCAGCAGAGGACAGGGAGGACATGGCTACACCTTC.

This clone was picked up a small number of times. V usage is TRBV15 and J usage is TRBJ1-1, with no clear D. V lost 0 bases and J lost 3, with 8 bases in between. The CDR3 loop spans 14 amino acids. Germline assignment: CDR1 LNHNV and CDR2 YYDKDF (reference sequence). The CDR3 sequence: CATSRDRVHTEAFF. The CDR3 nucleotides read TGTGCCACCAGCAGAGATCGGGTGCACACTGAAGCTTTCTTT.

The chain has TRBV7-9 and TRBJ1-5, with 8 bases identical to TRBD1. This CDR3 is built from 15 residues. In germline, CDR1 is SEHNR, CDR2 FQNEAQ (reference sequence). After removal of 4 bases from V and 7 bases from J, the junction contained 9 bases not matched to a gene. CDR3 residues: CASSSDRGPGQPQHF. The CDR3 nucleotides read TGTGCCAGCAGCTCTGACAGGGGTCCGGGACAGCCCCAGCATTTT. Filled out from reference TRBV7-9 and TRBJ1-5, the complete variable domain reads DTGVSQNPRHKITKRGQNVTFRCDPISEHNRLYWYRQTLGQGPEFLTYFQNEAQLEKSRLLSDRFSAERPKGSFSTLEIQRTEQGDSAMYLCASSSDRGPGQPQHFGDGTRLSIL.

In its sample, this clone was seen once. The chain joins TRBV7-6 to TRBJ1-1; D gene uncertain. This CDR3 has 13 amino acids. The V end lost 1 base, the J end lost 6 bases, and 9 bases lay between the germline ends. Germline-derived CDR1 and CDR2 are SGHVS and FNYEAQ. In nucleotides, the CDR3 is TGTGCCAGCAGCTTAGTTGGTCAGGCTGAAGCTTTCTTT. It yields the protein CASSLVGQAEAFF.

The chain recombines TRBV15 with TRBJ2-5; 7 bases line up with TRBD1. This CDR3 has 15 residues. Trimming at V came to 5 bases and at J to 2 bases, leaving 8 bases not matched to a gene. Looked up from germline, CDR1 is LNHNV and CDR2 is YYDKDF (reference sequence). CDR3 protein: CATSGRDRFQETQYF. The CDR3 DNA reads as TGTGCCACCAGCGGCCGGGACAGATTTCAAGAGACCCAGTACTTC.

This chain joins TRBV11-2 and TRBJ1-1; D remains ambiguous. The ends were cut back, 5 bases at V and 3 bases at J, with 10 bases in the middle. Germline V lookup: CDR1 SGHAT, CDR2 FQNNGV. CDR3 size: 13 residues. This CDR3 reads CASSLVQDTEAFF. The CDR3, as DNA: TGTGCCAGCAGCCTTGTTCAGGACACTGAAGCTTTCTTT.

The chain combines TRBV28 with TRBJ1-1; D unclear. Trimming pared 10 bases from V and 4 bases from J, leaving 10 bases between. The germline CDR1 and CDR2 sequences are MDHEN and SYDVKM. The CDR3 is 11 residues long. CDR3: CATEAGTEAFF. The CDR3, as DNA: TGTGCCACCGAGGCCGGCACTGAAGCTTTCTTT.

This CDR3 is CASSPRVGDYGYTF. Here the CDR3 DNA reads TGTGCCAGCAGCCCCCGAGTGGGAGACTATGGCTACACCTTC. The J gene is TRBJ1-2, the V gene TRBV4-2; D remains ambiguous. Deletions cut 4 bases from V and 3 bases from J, with 12 bases between. Germline V gives CDR1 LGHNA, CDR2 YNFKEQ. The CDR3 totals 14 residues.

The chain employs TRBV4-1 and TRBJ1-5; maybe TRBD1 (6 bases). Trimming shortened V by 1 base and J by 4 bases, and 14 bases separated the two germline ends. Per germline, CDR1 MGHRA and CDR2 YSYEKL. This CDR3 comprises 16 residues. CDR3 loop: CASSQVPGRGNQPQHF. The CDR3 DNA is TGCGCCAGCAGCCAAGTCCCGGGAAGGGGGAATCAGCCCCAGCATTTT.

The V and J genes are TRBV5-4 and TRBJ2-7; D is ambiguous. CDR1 is SGHNT and CDR2 is YYREEE in the germline V gene (reference sequence). The CDR3 runs to 13 residues. Trimming stripped 4 bases from V and 5 bases from J, with 13 bases between. DNA of the CDR3: TGTGCCAGCAGCAGAGAAAAGAGGAACGAGCAGTACTTC. Protein product: CASSREKRNEQYF.

This chain uses TRBV19 with TRBJ1-5; tentatively, D is TRBD1 (5 bases). This CDR3 region has 13 residues. V was trimmed by 4 bases and J by 9 bases, leaving 13 bases between them. The germline V gene has CDR1 LNHDA and CDR2 SQIVND (reference sequence). DNA of the CDR3: TGTGCCAGTAGTAAGGAGGGACCTCGGCCCCAGCATTTT. It is translated as CASSKEGPRPQHF.

This CDR3 reads CASRSTGNLYNSPLHF. CDR3 sequence (DNA): TGTGCCAGCAGATCGACAGGGAACCTATATAATTCACCCCTCCACTTT. The V and J genes are TRBV28 and TRBJ1-6, with 7 positions matching TRBD1. V was clipped by 6 bases and J by 4 bases; unmatched bases: 9. The V gene's germline CDR1 is MDHEN and CDR2 SYDVKM. The CDR3 is 16 residues long.

This chain connects TRBV5-6 to TRBJ2-1; D is perhaps TRBD2 (5 bases). Germline V CDR1 and CDR2: SGHDT, YYEEEE. The V and J ends lost 3 bases and 12 bases respectively, with 13 bases between them. The CDR3 length is 12 residues. CDR3 residues: CASSSFGLMQFF. The CDR3 coding sequence is TGTGCCAGCAGCTCCTTCGGACTTATGCAGTTCTTC.

This sequence joins TRBV28 and TRBJ2-4; 10 positions agree with TRBD2. This CDR3 has 13 amino acids. The germline V gene encodes CDR1 MDHEN and CDR2 SYDVKM. With 6 bases clipped from V and 9 bases from J, the junction kept 5 bases outside the gene matches. CDR3 amino acids: CASRAGGVFIQYF. The CDR3 DNA reads as TGTGCCAGCAGAGCGGGGGGGGTTTTCATTCAGTACTTC. The full variable domain, its missing parts supplied by reference TRBV28 and TRBJ2-4, is DVKVTQSSRYLVKRTGEKVFLECVQDMDHENMFWYRQDPGLGLRLIYFSYDVKMKEKGDIPEGYSVSREKKERFSLILESASTNQTSMYLCASRAGGVFIQYFGAGTRLSVL.

The V call is TRBV6-1, the J call TRBJ2-1, with D possibly TRBD2 on 5 matching bases. The CDR3 is made up of 16 amino acids. V was pared by 2 bases and J by 2 bases, with 13 bases between. Germline values: CDR1 MNHNS, CDR2 SASEGT. CDR3 amino acids: CASSERGSGAYNEQFF. The CDR3 DNA reads as TGTGCCAGCAGTGAACGTGGGAGTGGTGCCTACAATGAGCAGTTCTTC.

CDR3 protein: CASSEKNTQYF. In DNA, the CDR3 is TGCGCCAGCAGCGAGAAAAATACGCAGTATTTT. The chain has TRBV4-1 and TRBJ2-3; D is unclear. Germline CDR1 and CDR2: MGHRA and YSYEKL. V was cut by 5 bases and J by 7 bases, with 7 bases left in between. There are 11 residues in the CDR3.